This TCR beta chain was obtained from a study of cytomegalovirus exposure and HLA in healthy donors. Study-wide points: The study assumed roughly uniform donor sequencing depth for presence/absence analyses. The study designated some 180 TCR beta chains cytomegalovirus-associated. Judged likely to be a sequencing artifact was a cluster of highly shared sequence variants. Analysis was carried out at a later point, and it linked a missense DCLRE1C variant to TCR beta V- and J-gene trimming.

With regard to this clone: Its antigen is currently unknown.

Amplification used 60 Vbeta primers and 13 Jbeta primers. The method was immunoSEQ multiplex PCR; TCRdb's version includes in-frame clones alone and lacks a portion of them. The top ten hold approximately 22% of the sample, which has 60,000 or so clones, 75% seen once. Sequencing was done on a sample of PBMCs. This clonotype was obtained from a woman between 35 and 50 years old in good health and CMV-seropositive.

This chain's CDR3 is CASSVSRNYEQYF. Here the CDR3 DNA reads TGTGCCAGCAGTGTTTCCAGGAACTACGAGCAGTACTTC. J is TRBJ2-7 and V is TRBV6-1; no firm D call. V was cut by 4 bases and J by 3 bases, with 10 bases left in between. CDR1 and CDR2 from the germline V gene are MNHNS and SASEGT. This CDR3 is 13 amino acids long.